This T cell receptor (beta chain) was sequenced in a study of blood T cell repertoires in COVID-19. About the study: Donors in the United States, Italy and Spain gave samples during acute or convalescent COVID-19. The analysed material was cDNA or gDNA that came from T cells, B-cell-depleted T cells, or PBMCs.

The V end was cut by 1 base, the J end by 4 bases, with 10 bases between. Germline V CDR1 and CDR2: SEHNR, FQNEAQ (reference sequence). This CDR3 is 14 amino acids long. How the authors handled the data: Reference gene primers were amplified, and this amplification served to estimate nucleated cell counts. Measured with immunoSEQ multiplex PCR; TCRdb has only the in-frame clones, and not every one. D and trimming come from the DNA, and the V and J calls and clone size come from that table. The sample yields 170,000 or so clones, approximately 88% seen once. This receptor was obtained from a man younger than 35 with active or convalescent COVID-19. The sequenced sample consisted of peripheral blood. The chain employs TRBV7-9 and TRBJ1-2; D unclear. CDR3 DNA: TGTGCCAGCAGCTTAGACAGTATGGGCTATGGCTACACCTTC. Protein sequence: CASSLDSMGYGYTF.